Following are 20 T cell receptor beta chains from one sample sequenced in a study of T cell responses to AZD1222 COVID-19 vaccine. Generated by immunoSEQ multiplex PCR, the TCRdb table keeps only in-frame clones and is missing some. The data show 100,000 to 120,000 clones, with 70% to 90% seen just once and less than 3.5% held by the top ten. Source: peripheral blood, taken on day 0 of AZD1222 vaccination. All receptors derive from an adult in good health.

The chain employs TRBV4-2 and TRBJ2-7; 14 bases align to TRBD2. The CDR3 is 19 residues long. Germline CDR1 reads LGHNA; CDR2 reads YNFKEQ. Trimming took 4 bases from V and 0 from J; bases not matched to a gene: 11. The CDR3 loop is CASSLGDGTSGRNSYEQYF. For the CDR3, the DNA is TGTGCCAGCAGCCTGGGAGACGGGACTAGCGGGAGAAACTCCTACGAGCAGTACTTC.

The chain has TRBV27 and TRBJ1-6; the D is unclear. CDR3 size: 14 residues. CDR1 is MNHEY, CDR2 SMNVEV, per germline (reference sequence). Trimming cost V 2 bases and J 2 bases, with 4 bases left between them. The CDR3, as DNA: TGTGCCAGCAGTTTAGCACCCTATAATTCACCCCTCCACTTT. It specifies CASSLAPYNSPLHF.

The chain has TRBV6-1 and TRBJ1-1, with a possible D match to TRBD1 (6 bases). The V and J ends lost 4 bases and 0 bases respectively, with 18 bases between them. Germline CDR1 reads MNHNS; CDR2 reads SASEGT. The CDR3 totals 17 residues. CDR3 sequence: CASSVPLGGGVNTEAFF. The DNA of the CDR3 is TGTGCCAGCAGTGTCCCCCTTGGAGGGGGTGTGAACACTGAAGCTTTCTTT.

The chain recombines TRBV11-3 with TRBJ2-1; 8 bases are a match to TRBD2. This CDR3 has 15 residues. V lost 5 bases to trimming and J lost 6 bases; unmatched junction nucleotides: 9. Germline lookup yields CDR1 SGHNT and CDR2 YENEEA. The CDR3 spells CASSRSGSTGNEQFF. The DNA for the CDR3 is TGTGCCAGCAGCCGCAGCGGGAGTACAGGCAATGAGCAGTTCTTC.

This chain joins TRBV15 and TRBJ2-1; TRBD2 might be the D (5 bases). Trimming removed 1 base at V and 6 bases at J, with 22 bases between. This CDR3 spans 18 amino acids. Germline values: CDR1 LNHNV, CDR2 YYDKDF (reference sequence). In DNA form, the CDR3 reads TGTGCCACCAGCAGAGGGCCTACTAGGGCCGTTAGGAGCAATGAGCAGTTCTTC. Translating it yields CATSRGPTRAVRSNEQFF.

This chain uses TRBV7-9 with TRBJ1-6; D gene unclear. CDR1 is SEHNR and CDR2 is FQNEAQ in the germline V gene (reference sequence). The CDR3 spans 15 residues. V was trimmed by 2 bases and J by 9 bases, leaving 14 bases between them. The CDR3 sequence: CASSLTPESFSPLHF. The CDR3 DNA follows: TGTGCCAGCAGCTTAACTCCGGAAAGTTTTTCACCCCTCCACTTT.

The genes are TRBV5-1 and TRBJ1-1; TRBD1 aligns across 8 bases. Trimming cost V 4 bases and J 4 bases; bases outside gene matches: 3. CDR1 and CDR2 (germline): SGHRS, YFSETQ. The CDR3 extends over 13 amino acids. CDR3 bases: TGCGCCAGCAGCCTCGGGACAGGCACTGAAGCTTTCTTT. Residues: CASSLGTGTEAFF.

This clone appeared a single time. CDR3 nucleotide sequence: TGTGCCAGCACCCTTCTGACGGATACGCAGTATTTT. Protein: CASTLLTDTQYF. The J gene is TRBJ2-3, the V gene TRBV2; D gene ambiguous. Trimming took 7 bases from V and 6 from J, leaving 11 bases between them. The CDR3 runs to 12 residues. CDR1 is SNHLY, CDR2 FYNNEI, per germline.

CDR3 region: CASSQISGGATDTQYF. CDR3 coding DNA: TGTGCCAGCAGTCAGATAAGCGGGGGGGCAACAGATACGCAGTATTTT. V is TRBV2 and J is TRBJ2-3; TRBD2 agrees at 10 bases. The CDR3 extends over 16 amino acids. V was clipped by 5 bases and J by 3 bases; unmatched bases: 8. Germline V gene sequence: CDR1 SNHLY, CDR2 FYNNEI.

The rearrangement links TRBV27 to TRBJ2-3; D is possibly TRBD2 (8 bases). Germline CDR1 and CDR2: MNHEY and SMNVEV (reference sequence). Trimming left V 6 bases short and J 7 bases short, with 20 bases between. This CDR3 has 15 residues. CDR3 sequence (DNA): TGTGCCAGCAGAGAACCTCGGGAGGGGGCAAATACGCAGTATTTT. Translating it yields CASREPREGANTQYF.

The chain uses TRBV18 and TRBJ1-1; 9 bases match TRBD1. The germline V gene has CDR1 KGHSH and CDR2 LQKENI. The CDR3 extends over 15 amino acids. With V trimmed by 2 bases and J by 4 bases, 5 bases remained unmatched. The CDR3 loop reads CASSPITGGITEAFF. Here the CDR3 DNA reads TGTGCCAGCTCACCAATAACAGGGGGCATCACTGAAGCTTTCTTT.

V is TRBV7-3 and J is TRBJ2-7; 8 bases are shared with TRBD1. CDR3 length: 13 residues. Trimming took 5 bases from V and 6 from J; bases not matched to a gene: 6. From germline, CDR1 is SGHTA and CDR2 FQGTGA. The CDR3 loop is CASSPRQGAEQYF. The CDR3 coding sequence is TGTGCCAGCAGCCCCAGGCAGGGGGCCGAGCAGTACTTC.

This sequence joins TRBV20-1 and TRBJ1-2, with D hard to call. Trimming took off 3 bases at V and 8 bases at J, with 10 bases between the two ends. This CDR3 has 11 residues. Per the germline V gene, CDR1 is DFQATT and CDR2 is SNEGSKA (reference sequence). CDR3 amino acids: CSASDVRGYTF. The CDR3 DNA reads TGCAGTGCTAGTGATGTCAGAGGCTACACCTTC.

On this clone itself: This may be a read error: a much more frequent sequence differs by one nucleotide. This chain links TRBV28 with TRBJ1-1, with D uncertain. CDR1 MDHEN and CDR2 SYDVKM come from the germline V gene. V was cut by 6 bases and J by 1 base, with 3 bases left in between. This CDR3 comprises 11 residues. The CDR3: CASSWNTEAFF. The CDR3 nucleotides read TGTGCCAGCAGCTGGAACACTGAAGCTTTCTTT.

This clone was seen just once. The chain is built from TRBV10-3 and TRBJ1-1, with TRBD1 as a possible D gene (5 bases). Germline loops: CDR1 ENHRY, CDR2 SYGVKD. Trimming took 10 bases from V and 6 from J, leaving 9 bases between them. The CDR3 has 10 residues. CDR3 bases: TGTGCCACCCGGGGCTCTGAAGCTTTCTTT. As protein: CATRGSEAFF.

CDR3 bases: TGTGCCATCGCCAAGGGGGGCGAGTATGGCTACACCTTC. Amino acids: CAIAKGGEYGYTF. The gene calls are TRBV28 and TRBJ1-2; maybe TRBD1 (6 bases). The germline CDR1 and CDR2 sequences are MDHEN and SYDVKM. Trimming pared 10 bases from V and 5 bases from J, leaving 17 bases between. The CDR3 is made up of 13 amino acids.

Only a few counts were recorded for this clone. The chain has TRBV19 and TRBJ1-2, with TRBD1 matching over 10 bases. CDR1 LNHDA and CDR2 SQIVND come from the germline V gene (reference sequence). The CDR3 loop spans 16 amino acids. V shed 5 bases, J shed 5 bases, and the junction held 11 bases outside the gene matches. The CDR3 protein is CASSPQTGGLGYGYTF. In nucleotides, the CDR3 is TGTGCCAGTAGTCCCCAGACAGGGGGCTTGGGGTATGGCTACACCTTC.

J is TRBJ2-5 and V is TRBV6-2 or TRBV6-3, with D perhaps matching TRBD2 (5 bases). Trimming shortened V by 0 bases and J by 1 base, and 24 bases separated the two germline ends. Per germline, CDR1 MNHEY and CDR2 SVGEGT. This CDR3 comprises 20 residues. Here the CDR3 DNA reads TGTGCCAGCAGTTACTCGAGAGCCCTCCGGGATTTTGCAGTCCAAGAGACCCAGTACTTC. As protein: CASSYSRALRDFAVQETQYF.

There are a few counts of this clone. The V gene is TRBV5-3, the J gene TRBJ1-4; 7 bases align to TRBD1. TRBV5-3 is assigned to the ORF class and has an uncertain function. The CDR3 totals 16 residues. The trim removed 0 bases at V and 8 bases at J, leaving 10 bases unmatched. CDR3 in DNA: TGTGCCAGAAGCTTGGAAGGGGGCAGCCTGAGAGAAAAACTGTTTTTT. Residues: CARSLEGGSLREKLFF.

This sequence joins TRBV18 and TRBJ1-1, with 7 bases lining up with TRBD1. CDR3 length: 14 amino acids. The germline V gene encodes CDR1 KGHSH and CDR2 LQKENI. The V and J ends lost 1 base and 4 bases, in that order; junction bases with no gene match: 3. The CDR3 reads CASSPQGAGTEAFF. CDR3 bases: TGTGCCAGCTCACCACAGGGGGCCGGCACTGAAGCTTTCTTT.